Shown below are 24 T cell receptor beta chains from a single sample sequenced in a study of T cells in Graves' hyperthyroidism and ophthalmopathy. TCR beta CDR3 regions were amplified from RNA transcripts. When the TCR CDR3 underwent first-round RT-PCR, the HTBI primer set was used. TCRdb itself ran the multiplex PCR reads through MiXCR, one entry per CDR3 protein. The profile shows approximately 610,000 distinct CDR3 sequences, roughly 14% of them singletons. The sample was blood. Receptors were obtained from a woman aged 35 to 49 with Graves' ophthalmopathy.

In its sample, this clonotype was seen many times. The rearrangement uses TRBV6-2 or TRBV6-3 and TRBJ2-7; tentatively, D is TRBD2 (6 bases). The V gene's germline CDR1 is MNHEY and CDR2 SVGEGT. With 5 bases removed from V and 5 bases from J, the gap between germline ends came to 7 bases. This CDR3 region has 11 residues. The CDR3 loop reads CASSRLDEQYF. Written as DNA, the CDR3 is TGTGCCAGCAGTAGACTAGACGAGCAGTACTTC.

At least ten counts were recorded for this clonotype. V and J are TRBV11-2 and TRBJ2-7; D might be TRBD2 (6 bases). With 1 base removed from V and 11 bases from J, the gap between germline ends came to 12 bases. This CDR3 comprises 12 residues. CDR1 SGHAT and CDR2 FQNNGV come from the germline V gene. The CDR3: CASSLAGGAKYF. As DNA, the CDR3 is TGTGCCAGCAGCTTAGCGGGCGGGGCGAAGTACTTC.

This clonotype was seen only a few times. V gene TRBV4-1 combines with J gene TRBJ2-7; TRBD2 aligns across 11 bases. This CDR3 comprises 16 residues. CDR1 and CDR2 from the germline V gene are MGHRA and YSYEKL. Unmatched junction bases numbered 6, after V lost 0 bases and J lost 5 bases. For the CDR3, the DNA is TGCGCCAGCAGCCAAGATCAGACTAGCGGGACCCACGAGCAGTACTTC. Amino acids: CASSQDQTSGTHEQYF.

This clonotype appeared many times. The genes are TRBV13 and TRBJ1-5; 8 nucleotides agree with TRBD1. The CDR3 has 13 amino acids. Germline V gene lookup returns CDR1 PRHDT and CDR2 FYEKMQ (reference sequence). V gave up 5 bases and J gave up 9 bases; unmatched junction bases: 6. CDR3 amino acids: CASSRGQGMPQHF. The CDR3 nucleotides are TGTGCCAGCAGCCGAGGACAGGGAATGCCCCAGCATTTT.

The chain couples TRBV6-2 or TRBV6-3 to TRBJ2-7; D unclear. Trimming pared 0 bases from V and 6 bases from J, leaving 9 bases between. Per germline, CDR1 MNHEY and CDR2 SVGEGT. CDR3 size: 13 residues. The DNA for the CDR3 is TGTGCCAGCAGTTACTCGAATGGCGGCGAGCAGTACTTC. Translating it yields CASSYSNGGEQYF.

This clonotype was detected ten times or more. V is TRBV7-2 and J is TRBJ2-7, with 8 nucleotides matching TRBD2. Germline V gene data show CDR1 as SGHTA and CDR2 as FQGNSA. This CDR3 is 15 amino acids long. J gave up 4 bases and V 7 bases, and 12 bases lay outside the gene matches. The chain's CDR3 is CASTGGEGPRYEQYF. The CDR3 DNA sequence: TGTGCCAGCACGGGAGGGGAGGGCCCGAGATACGAGCAGTACTTC.

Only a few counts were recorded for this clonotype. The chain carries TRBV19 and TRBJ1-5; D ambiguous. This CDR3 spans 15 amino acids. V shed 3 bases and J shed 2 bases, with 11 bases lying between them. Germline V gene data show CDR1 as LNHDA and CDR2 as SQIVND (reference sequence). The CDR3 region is CASSMGNSRNQPQHF. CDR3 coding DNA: TGTGCCAGTAGTATGGGTAACAGCCGCAATCAGCCCCAGCATTTT. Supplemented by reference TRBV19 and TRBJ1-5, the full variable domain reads DGGITQSPKYLFRKEGQNVTLSCEQNLNHDAMYWYRQDPGQGLRLIYYSQIVNDFQKGDIAEGYSVSREKKESFPLTVTSAQKNPTAFYLCASSMGNSRNQPQHFGDGTRLSIL.

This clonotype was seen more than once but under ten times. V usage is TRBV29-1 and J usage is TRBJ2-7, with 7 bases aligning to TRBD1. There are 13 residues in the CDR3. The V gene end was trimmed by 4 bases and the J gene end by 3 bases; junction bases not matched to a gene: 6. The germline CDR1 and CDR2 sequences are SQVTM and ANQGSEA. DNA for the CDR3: TGCAGCGTTGGACAGGGAGCTCTCTACGAGCAGTACTTC. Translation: CSVGQGALYEQYF.

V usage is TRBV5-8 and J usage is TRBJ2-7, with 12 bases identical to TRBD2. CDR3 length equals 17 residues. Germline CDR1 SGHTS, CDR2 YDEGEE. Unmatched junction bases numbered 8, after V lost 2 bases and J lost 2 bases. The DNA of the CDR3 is TGTGCCAGCAGCTTTGTTGGGTCTAGCGGGAGGGCCTACGAGCAGTACTTC. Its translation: CASSFVGSSGRAYEQYF.

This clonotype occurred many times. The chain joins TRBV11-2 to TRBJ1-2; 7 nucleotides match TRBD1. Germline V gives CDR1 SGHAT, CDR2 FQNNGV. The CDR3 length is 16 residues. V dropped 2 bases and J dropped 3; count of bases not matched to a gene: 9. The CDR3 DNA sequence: TGTGCCAGCAGCTTACGGGCAAGAGGGGGCGACTATGGCTACACCTTC. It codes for CASSLRARGGDYGYTF.

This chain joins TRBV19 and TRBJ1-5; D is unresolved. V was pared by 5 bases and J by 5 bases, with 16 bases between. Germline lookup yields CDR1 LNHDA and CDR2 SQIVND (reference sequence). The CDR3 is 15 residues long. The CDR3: CASSVGLEGYQPQHF. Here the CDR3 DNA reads TGTGCCAGTAGTGTCGGCCTCGAGGGCTATCAGCCCCAGCATTTT.

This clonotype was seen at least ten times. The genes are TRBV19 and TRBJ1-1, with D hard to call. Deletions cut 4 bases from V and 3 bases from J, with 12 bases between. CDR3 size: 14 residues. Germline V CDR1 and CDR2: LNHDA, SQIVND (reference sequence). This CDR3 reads CASSTGLVDTEAFF. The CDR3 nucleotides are TGTGCCAGTAGTACTGGGTTGGTCGACACTGAAGCTTTCTTT.

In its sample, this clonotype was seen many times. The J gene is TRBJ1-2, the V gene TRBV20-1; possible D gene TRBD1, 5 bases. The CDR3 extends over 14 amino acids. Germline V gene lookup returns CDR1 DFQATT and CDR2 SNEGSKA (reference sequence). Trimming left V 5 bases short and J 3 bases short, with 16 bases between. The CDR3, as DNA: TGCAGTGCTCCTCACCGGGGCGAGGACTATGGCTACACCTTC. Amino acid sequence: CSAPHRGEDYGYTF.

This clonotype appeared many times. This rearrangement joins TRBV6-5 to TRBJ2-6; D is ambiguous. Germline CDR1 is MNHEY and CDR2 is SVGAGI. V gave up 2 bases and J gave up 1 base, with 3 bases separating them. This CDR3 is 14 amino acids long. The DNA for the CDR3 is TGTGCCAGCAGTTACCTGTCTGGGGCCAACGTCCTGACTTTC. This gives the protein CASSYLSGANVLTF.

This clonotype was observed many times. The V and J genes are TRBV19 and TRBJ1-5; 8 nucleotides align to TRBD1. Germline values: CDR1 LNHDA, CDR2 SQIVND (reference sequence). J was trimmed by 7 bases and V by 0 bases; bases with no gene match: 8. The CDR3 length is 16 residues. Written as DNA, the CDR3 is TGTGCCAGTAGTATAGAACCCCAGGGGGCGAGACAGCCCCAGCATTTT. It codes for CASSIEPQGARQPQHF.

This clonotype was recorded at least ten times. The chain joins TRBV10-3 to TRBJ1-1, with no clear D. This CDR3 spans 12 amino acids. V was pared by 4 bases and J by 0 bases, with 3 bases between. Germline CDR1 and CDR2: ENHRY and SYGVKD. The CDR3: CAISGMNTEAFF. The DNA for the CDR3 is TGTGCCATCAGTGGGATGAACACTGAAGCTTTCTTT.

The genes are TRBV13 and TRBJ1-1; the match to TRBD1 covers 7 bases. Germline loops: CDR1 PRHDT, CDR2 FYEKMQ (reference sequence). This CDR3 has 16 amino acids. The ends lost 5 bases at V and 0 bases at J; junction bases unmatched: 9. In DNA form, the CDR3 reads TGTGCCAGCAGCGCCGGGACAGTAGGTGTGAACACTGAAGCTTTCTTT. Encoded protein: CASSAGTVGVNTEAFF. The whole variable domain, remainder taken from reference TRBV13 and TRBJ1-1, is AAGVIQSPRHLIKEKRETATLKCYPIPRHDTVYWYQQGPGQDPQFLISFYEKMQSDKGSIPDRFSAQQFSDYHSELNMSSLELGDSALYFCASSAGTVGVNTEAFFGQGTRLTVV.

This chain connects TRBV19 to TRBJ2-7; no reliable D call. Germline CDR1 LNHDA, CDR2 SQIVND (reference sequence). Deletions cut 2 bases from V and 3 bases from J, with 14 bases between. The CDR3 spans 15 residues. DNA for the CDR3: TGTGCCAGTAGTATAAGAACCCCAGCCGTCTACGAGCAGTACTTC. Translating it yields CASSIRTPAVYEQYF.

The CDR3 coding sequence is TGTGCCAGCAATCCCGCGACCAACACGGGGGGCGCGGGCTACACCTTC. It translates to CASNPATNTGGAGYTF. The chain joins TRBV28 to TRBJ1-2, with a weak D call TRBD1 (6 bases). Germline V gene lookup returns CDR1 MDHEN and CDR2 SYDVKM. V dropped 7 bases and J dropped 8 bases, with 26 bases sitting between them. The CDR3 consists of 16 residues.

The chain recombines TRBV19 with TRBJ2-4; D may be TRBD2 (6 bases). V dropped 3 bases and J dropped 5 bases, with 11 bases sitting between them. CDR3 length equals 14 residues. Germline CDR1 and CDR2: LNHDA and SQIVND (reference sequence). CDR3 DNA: TGTGCCAGTAGTATCCAGCCGGGGGAAAACATTCAGTACTTC. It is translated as CASSIQPGENIQYF.

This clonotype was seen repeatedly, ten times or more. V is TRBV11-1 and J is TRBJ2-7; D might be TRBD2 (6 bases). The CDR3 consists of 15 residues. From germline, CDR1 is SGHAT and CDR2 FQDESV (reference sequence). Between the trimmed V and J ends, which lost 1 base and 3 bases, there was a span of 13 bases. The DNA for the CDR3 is TGTGCCAGCAGCTTAGGCCCCGCAGCGGGCTACGAGCAGTACTTC. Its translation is CASSLGPAAGYEQYF. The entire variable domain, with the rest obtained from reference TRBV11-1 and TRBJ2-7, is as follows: EAEVAQSPRYKITEKSQAVAFWCDPISGHATLYWYRQILGQGPELLVQFQDESVVDDSQLPKDRFSAERLKGVDSTLKIQPAELGDSAMYLCASSLGPAAGYEQYFGPGTRLTVT.

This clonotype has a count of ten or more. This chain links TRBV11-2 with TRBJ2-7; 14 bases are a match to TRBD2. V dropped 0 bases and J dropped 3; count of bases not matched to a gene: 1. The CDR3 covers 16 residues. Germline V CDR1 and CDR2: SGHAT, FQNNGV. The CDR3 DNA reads TGTGCCAGCAGCTTAGAGGGGACTAGCGGGAGCTACGAGCAGTACTTC. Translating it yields CASSLEGTSGSYEQYF.

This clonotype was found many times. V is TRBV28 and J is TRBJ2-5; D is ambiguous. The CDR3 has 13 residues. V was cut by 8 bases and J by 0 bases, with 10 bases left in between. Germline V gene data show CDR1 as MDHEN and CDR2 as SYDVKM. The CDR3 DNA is TGTGCCAGCGGACCGGTGAACCAAGAGACCCAGTACTTC. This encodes CASGPVNQETQYF.

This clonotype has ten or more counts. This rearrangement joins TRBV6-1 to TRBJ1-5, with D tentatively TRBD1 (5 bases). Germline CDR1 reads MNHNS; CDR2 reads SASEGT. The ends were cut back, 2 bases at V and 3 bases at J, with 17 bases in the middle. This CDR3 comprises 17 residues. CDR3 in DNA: TGTGCCAGCAGTGAATCTGCTCGAGGGGCAATCAATCAGCCCCAGCATTTT. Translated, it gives CASSESARGAINQPQHF.